This is a list of T cell receptor beta chains from one sample in a study of CD8 T cells in ankylosing spondylitis. TCRdb re-analysed the 5' RACE reads in MiXCR, keeping a single row per CDR3 protein. The sample lists about 540,000 distinct CDR3 sequences; 9.5% to 15% were seen once. Sequencing was carried out using blood, either unsorted or a sorted T cell fraction (not recorded which). Receptor source: a male donor with ankylosing spondylitis. Both conserved end residues are part of each CDR3. A D gene is named only where the DNA matches it firmly. Rows give clone size only sometimes, using once, few, many, or a class for an expanded clone.

>TRBD2|NA|TRBV5-1|TRBJ2-7
TGCGCCAGCAGCTTGGGTGGACTAGGGCCGTGGGAGCAGTACTTC
CASSLGGLGPWEQYF
>NA|many|TRBV27|TRBJ2-2
TGTGCCAGCAGCATGAGGGGGGAGCTGTTTTTT
CASSMRGELFF
>NA|NA|TRBV3-1|TRBJ1-1
TGTGCCAGCAGCCGCCTCGGGGGTTTAAACACTGAAGCTTTCTTT
CASSRLGGLNTEAFF
>NA|few|TRBV7-9|TRBJ2-5
TGTGCCAGCAGCTTAGCTAGGGCCCAGACCATCAAAGAGACCCAGTACTTC
CASSLARAQTIKETQYF
>TRBD1|NA|TRBV24-1|TRBJ2-2
TGTGCCACCAGTGATGATACGGGACAGGGCGGCGGGGAGCTGTTTTTT
CATSDDTGQGGGELFF
>TRBD1|few|TRBV25-1|TRBJ2-7
TGTGCCAGCACACAGGGGGCGCACGGCGAGCAGTACTTC
CASTQGAHGEQYF
>TRBD2|many|TRBV7-9|TRBJ2-1
TGTGCCATTCCTCCGAGGGCGGGAGGCCCCTACAATGAGCAGTTCTTC
CAIPPRAGGPYNEQFF
>TRBD1|few|TRBV12-3/TRBV12-4|TRBJ1-4
TGTGCCAGCAGTATGCAGGGGGCCACTAATGAAAAACTGTTTTTT
CASSMQGATNEKLFF
>NA|few|TRBV7-2|TRBJ2-5
TGTGCCAGCAGCTTAAGGAGGGCAGGGGAGACCCAGTACTTC
CASSLRRAGETQYF
>NA|NA|TRBV20-1|TRBJ1-1
TGCAGTGCTAGAACCGGCCGGGGCTCCACTGAAGCTTTCTTT
CSARTGRGSTEAFF
>TRBD2|NA|TRBV7-2|TRBJ2-7
TGTGCCAGCAGCTTACAAGCGGGGTCCAGCTCCTACGAGCAGTACTTC
CASSLQAGSSSYEQYF
>NA|NA|TRBV6-1|TRBJ2-4
TGTGCCAGCAGGGAAGCGCAAAACATTCAGTACTTC
CASREAQNIQYF
>NA|NA|TRBV2|TRBJ2-1
TGTGCCAGCAGCCCCTTGGACTATGAGCAGTTCTTC
CASSPLDYEQFF